This T cell receptor (beta chain) was obtained from a study of T cell responses to AZD1222 COVID-19 vaccine. Findings of the study overall: Donors were mostly white British, more females; clonal diversity possibly underestimated.

Notes on this clone: What it binds is not known.

Clones were sequenced by immunoSEQ multiplex PCR, and TCRdb holds only the in-frame ones, with some missing. The sample has some 96,000 clones, about 88% seen once; the top ten hold 16%. Trimming removed 7 bases at V and 1 base at J, with 8 bases between. The CDR3 is made up of 12 amino acids. Germline CDR1 reads SGHKS; CDR2 reads YYEKEE (reference sequence). The receptor was isolated from an adult who received the AZD1222 COVID-19 vaccine. The rearrangement uses TRBV5-5 and TRBJ2-5; no reliable D call. Sequenced material: peripheral blood, taken 28 days after the second AZD1222 dose. CDR3 in DNA: TGTGCCAGCGAGGTCTTCCAAGAGACCCAGTACTTC. Translating it yields CASEVFQETQYF.